This is a list of T cell receptor beta chains from one sample in a study of blood T cell repertoires in COVID-19. This table comes from immunoSEQ multiplex PCR, and its TCRdb copy is limited to in-frame clones, with some not included. The table shows approximately 200,000 clones, with just over 85% occurring only once. The specimen was peripheral blood. These receptor sequences come from a man aged 50-59 years with acute or convalescent COVID-19. The CDR3 runs from the conserved cysteine through the conserved F or W. Fields, in order: D gene, clone size, V gene, J gene, CDR3 DNA, CDR3 protein. A D gene is named only where the DNA matches it firmly. The size field is filled for only some rows; it gives once, few, many or a size class.

-	-	TRBV18	TRBJ1-3	TGTGCCAGCTCACTGGCCAGGGAACATGGAAACACCATATATTTT	CASSLAREHGNTIYF
TRBD1	few	TRBV5-5	TRBJ2-5	TGTGCCAGCAGCGGAGGGACAGGGGTGACGGAGACCCAGTACTTC	CASSGGTGVTETQYF
TRBD1	once	TRBV5-1	TRBJ1-2	TGCGCCAGCAGCTTAGATCGACAGGGCGTCGGCTACACCTTC	CASSLDRQGVGYTF
-	-	TRBV29-1	TRBJ2-7	TGCAGCGTGACCAGACCGGGATCCCAATACGAGCAGTACTTC	CSVTRPGSQYEQYF
TRBD2	-	TRBV18	TRBJ2-1	TGTGCCAGCTCACCACCGGGACTAGCGGGGGGGCATAATGAGCAGTTCTTC	CASSPPGLAGGHNEQFF
TRBD1	-	TRBV24-1	TRBJ2-5	TGTGCCACCAGTGATTCCGGGACAGGGGGCTCGCAGACCCAGTACTTC	CATSDSGTGGSQTQYF
-	once	TRBV5-1	TRBJ2-1	TGCGCCAGCAGCCGGTCCTACCTTACAGGTGTTGGTGAGCAGTTCTTC	CASSRSYLTGVGEQFF
-	-	TRBV5-1	TRBJ1-1	TGCGCCAGCAGCCTAACCCCACCGAACACTGAAGCTTTCTTT	CASSLTPPNTEAFF
TRBD1	few	TRBV5-6	TRBJ1-6	TGTGCCAGCAGTCGGGACAGGGTCAATTCACCCCTCCACTTT	CASSRDRVNSPLHF
-	-	TRBV30	TRBJ1-1	TGTGCCTGGAGCGTTAATGAGGACACTGAAGCTTTCTTT	CAWSVNEDTEAFF
TRBD1	-	TRBV25-1	TRBJ1-2	TGTGCCAGCAGAAGGACAGGGACTAACTATGGCTACACCTTC	CASRRTGTNYGYTF
-	-	TRBV2	TRBJ2-7	TGTGCCAGCAGTGCCCAGACTAGAGTCAACGAGCAGTACTTC	CASSAQTRVNEQYF
-	-	TRBV9	TRBJ1-2	TGTGCCAGCAGCGCCACCGGAGGTGGTCCCACTAACTATGGCTACACCTTC	CASSATGGGPTNYGYTF